This TCR beta chain is drawn from a study of shared clonotypes between healthy human individuals. Notes on this clone: Other DNA sequences in the sample encode the same CDR3.

The assay was immunoSEQ multiplex PCR, and TCRdb's table has in-frame clones only and misses some. The sample contains 2 million to 3 million clones, roughly 93% of which appear only once. Deletions cut 6 bases from V and 2 bases from J, with 4 bases between. Germline V gene sequence: CDR1 SNHLY, CDR2 FYNNEI. The CDR3 consists of 11 residues. This receptor was obtained from a man between 18 and 35 years old in good health. Some clones in this sample may be carry-over from other donors' samples. Sequencing was carried out using naive CD4+ T cells from PBMCs. The subset denotes: CD45RA+ positively selected. The V call is TRBV2, the J call TRBJ2-5, with D unclear. CDR3 nucleotide sequence: TGTGCCAGCAGAGAGCAAGAGACCCAGTACTTC. Encoded protein: CASREQETQYF. Based on the CDR3 plus reference TRBV2 and TRBJ2-5, the full variable domain is EPEVTQTPSHQVTQMGQEVILRCVPISNHLYFYWYRQILGQKVEFLVSFYNNEISEKSEIFDDQFSVERPDGSNFTLKIRSTKLEDSAMYFCASREQETQYFGPGTRLLVL.